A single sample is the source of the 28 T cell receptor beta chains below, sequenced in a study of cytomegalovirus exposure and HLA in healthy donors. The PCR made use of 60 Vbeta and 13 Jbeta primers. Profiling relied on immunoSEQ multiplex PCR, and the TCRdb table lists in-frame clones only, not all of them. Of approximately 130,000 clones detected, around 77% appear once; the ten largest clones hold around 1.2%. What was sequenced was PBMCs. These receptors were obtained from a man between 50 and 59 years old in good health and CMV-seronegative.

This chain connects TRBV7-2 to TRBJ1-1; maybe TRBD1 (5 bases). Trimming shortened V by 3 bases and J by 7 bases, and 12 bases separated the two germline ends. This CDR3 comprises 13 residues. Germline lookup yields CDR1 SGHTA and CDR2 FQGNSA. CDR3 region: CASSFGGADEAFF. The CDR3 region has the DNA TGTGCCAGCAGCTTTGGAGGGGCCGATGAAGCTTTCTTT.

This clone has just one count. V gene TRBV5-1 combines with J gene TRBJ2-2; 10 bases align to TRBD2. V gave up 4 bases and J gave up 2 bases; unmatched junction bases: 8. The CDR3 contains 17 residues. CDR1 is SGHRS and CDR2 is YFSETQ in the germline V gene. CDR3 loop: CASSPSIAGGNTGELFF. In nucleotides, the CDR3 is TGCGCCAGCAGCCCCTCTATAGCGGGAGGAAACACCGGGGAGCTGTTTTTT.

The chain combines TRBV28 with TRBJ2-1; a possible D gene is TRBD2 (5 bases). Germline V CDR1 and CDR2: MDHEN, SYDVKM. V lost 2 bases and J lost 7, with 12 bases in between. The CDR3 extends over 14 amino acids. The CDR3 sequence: CASSLAGKENEQFF. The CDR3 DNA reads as TGTGCCAGCAGTTTAGCGGGTAAGGAAAATGAGCAGTTCTTC.

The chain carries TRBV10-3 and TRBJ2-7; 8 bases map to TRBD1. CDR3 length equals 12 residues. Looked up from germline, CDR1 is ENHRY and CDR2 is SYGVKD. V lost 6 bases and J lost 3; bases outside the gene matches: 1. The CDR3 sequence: CAIRGTGYEQYF. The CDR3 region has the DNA TGTGCCATCAGGGGGACAGGCTACGAGCAGTACTTC.

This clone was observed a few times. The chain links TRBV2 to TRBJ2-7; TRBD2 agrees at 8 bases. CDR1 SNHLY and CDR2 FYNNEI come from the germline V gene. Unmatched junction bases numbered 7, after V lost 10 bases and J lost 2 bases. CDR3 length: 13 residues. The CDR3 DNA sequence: TGTGCCACCTCGACTAGCGCGGCCTACGAGCAGTACTTC. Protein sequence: CATSTSAAYEQYF.

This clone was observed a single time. CDR3 DNA: TGTGCCAGCAGTCGACCGGGACAGGGTTTAGGGGAGCAGTACTTC. Amino acid sequence: CASSRPGQGLGEQYF. The V call is TRBV7-6, the J call TRBJ2-7; 9 positions agree with TRBD1. With 6 bases clipped from V and 7 bases from J, the junction kept 13 bases outside the gene matches. This CDR3 comprises 15 residues. Germline CDR1 SGHVS, CDR2 FNYEAQ.

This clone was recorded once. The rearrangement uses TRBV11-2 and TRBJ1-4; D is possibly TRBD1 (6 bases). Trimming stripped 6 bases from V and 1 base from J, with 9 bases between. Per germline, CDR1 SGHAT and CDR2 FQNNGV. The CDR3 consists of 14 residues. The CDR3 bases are TGTGCCAGCAGGTCGACAGGAACTAATGAAAAACTGTTTTTT. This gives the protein CASRSTGTNEKLFF.

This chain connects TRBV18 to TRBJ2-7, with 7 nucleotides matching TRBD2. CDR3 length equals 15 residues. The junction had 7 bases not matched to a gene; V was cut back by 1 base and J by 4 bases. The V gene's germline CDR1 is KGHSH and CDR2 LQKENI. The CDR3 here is CASSPLGGSGYEQYF. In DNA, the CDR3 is TGTGCCAGCTCACCACTCGGCGGGAGTGGGTACGAGCAGTACTTC. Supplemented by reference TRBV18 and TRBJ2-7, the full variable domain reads NAGVMQNPRHLVRRRGQEARLRCSPMKGHSHVYWYRQLPEEGLKFMVYLQKENIIDESGMPKERFSAEFPKEGPSILRIQQVVRGDSAAYFCASSPLGGSGYEQYFGPGTRLTVT.

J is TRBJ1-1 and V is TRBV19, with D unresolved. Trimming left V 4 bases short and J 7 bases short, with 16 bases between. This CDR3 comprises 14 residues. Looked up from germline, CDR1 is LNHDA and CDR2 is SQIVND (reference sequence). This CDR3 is CASSNPSVAREAFF. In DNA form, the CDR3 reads TGTGCCAGTAGTAACCCGAGCGTCGCCCGTGAAGCTTTCTTT.

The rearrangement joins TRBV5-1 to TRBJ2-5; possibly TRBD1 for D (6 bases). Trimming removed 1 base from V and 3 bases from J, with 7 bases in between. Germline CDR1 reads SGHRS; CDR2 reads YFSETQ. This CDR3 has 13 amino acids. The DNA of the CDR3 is TGCGCCAGCAGCTTGTGGACAGAAGAGACCCAGTACTTC. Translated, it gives CASSLWTEETQYF. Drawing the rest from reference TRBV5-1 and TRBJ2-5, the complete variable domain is KAGVTQTPRYLIKTRGQQVTLSCSPISGHRSVSWYQQTPGQGLQFLFEYFSETQRNKGNFPGRFSGRQFSNSRSEMNVSTLELGDSALYLCASSLWTEETQYFGPGTRLLVL.

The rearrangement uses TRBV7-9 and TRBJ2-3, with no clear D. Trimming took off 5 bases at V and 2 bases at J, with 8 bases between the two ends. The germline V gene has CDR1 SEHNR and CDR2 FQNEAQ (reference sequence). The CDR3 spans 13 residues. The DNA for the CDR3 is TGTGCCAGCAGCCCGGGTAACACAGATACGCAGTATTTT. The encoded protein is CASSPGNTDTQYF.

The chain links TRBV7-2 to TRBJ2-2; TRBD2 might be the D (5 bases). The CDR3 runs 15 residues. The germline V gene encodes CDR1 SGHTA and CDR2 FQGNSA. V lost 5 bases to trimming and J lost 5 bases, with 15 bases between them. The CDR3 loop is CASSLSTPGTGELFF. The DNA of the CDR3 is TGTGCCAGCAGCCTATCTACACCGGGAACCGGGGAGCTGTTTTTT.

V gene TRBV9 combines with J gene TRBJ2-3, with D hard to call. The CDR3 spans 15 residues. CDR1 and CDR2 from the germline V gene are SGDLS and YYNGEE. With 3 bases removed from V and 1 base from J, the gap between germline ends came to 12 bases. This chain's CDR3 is CASSAAVHGTDTQYF. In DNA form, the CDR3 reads TGTGCCAGCAGCGCCGCGGTCCATGGCACAGATACGCAGTATTTT. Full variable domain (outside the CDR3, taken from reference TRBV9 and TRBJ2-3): DSGVTQTPKHLITATGQRVTLRCSPRSGDLSVYWYQQSLDQGLQFLIQYYNGEERAKGNILERFSAQQFPDLHSELNLSSLELGDSALYFCASSAAVHGTDTQYFGPGTRLTVL.

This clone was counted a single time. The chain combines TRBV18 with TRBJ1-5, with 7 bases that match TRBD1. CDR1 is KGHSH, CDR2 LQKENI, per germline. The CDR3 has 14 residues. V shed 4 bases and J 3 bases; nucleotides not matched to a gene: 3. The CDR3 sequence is CASSQGTVNQPQHF. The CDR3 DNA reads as TGTGCCAGCTCACAAGGGACAGTCAATCAGCCCCAGCATTTT.

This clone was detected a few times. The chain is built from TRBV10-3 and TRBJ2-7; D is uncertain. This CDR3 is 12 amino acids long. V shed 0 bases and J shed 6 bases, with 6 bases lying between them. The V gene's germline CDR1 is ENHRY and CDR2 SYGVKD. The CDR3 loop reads CAISESLSEQYF. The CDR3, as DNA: TGTGCCATCAGTGAGTCGTTATCCGAGCAGTACTTC.

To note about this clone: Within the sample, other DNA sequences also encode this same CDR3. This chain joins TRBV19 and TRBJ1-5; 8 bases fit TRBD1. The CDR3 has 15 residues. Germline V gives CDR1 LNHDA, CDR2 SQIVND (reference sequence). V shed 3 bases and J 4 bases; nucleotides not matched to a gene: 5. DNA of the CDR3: TGTGCCAGTAGTATCCTTGGACAGGGAAATCAGCCCCAGCATTTT. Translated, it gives CASSILGQGNQPQHF.

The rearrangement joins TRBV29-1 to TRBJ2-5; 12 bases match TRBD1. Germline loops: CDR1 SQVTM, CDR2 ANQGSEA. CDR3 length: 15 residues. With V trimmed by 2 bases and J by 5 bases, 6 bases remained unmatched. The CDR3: CSVESGTGGAETQYF. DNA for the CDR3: TGCAGCGTTGAATCTGGGACAGGGGGCGCGGAGACCCAGTACTTC. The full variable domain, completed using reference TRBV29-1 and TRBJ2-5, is SAVISQKPSRDICQRGTSLTIQCQVDSQVTMMFWYRQQPGQSLTLIATANQGSEATYESGFVIDKFPISRPNLTFSTLTVSNMSPEDSSIYLCSVESGTGGAETQYFGPGTRLLVL.

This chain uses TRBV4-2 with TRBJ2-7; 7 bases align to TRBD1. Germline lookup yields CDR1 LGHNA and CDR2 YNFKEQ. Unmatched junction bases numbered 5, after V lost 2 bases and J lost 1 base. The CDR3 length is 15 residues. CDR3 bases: TGTGCCAGCAGCCAAACTGGGACAGCGTCCTACGAGCAGTACTTC. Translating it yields CASSQTGTASYEQYF.

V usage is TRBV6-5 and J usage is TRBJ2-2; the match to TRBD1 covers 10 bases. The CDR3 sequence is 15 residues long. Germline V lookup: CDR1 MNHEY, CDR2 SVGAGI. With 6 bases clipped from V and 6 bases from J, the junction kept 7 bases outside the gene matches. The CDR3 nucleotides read TGTGCCAGCAGGACAGGGGGCGCGTTGCCCGGGGAGCTGTTTTTT. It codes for CASRTGGALPGELFF.

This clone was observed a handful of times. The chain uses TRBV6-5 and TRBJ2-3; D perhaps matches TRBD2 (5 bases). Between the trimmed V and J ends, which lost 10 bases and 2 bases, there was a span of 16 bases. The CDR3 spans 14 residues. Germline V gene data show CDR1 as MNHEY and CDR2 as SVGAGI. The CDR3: CANRRSRATDTQYF. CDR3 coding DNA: TGTGCCAATAGGAGGAGTCGGGCCACAGATACGCAGTATTTT.

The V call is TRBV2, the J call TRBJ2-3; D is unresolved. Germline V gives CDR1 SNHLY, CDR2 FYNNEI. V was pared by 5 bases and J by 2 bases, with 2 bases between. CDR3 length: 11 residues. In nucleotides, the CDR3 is TGTGCCAGCAGTTACACAGATACGCAGTATTTT. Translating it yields CASSYTDTQYF.

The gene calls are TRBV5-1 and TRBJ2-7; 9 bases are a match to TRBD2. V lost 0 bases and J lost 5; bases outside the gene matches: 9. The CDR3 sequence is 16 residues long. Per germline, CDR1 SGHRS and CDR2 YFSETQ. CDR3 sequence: CASSLDRREGPHEQYF. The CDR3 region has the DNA TGCGCCAGCAGCTTGGATCGGCGGGAGGGCCCCCACGAGCAGTACTTC. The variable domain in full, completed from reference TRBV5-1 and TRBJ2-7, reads KAGVTQTPRYLIKTRGQQVTLSCSPISGHRSVSWYQQTPGQGLQFLFEYFSETQRNKGNFPGRFSGRQFSNSRSEMNVSTLELGDSALYLCASSLDRREGPHEQYFGPGTRLTVT.

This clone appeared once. CDR3 sequence: CASRGITDTQYF. The CDR3 DNA reads as TGTGCCAGCCGGGGTATAACAGATACGCAGTATTTT. The chain combines TRBV6-1 with TRBJ2-3; D might be TRBD2 (5 bases). Trimming left V 8 bases short and J 3 bases short, with 9 bases between. The CDR3 runs 12 residues. Germline V gene data show CDR1 as MNHNS and CDR2 as SASEGT.

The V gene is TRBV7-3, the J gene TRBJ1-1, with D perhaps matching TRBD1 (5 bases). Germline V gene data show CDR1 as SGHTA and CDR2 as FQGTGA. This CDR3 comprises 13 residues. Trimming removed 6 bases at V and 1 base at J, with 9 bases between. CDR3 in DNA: TGTGCCAGCAGGGACACCCAGAACACTGAAGCTTTCTTT. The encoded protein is CASRDTQNTEAFF.

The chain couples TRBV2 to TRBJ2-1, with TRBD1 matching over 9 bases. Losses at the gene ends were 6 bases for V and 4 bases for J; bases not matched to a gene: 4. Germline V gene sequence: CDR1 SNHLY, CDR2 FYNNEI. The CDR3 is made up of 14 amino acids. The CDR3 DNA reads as TGTGCCAGCAGCCGGGACAGGGATTACAATGAGCAGTTCTTC. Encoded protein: CASSRDRDYNEQFF.

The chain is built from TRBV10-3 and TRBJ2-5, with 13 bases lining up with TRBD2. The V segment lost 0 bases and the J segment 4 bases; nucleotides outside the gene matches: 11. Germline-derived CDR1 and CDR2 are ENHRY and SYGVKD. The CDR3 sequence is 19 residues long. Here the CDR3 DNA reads TGTGCCATCAGTGAGTCTGACGCAAGGACTAGCGGGAGTCGAGAGACCCAGTACTTC. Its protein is CAISESDARTSGSRETQYF.

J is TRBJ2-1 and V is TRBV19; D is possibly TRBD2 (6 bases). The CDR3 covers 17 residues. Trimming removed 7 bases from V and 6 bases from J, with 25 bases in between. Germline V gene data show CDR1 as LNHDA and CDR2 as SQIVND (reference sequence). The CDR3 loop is CASTKGYRRELGNEQFF. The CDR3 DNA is TGTGCCAGTACTAAAGGCTACCGACGGGAGCTGGGCAATGAGCAGTTCTTC. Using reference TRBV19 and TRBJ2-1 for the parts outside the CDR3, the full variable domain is DGGITQSPKYLFRKEGQNVTLSCEQNLNHDAMYWYRQDPGQGLRLIYYSQIVNDFQKGDIAEGYSVSREKKESFPLTVTSAQKNPTAFYLCASTKGYRRELGNEQFFGPGTRLTVL.

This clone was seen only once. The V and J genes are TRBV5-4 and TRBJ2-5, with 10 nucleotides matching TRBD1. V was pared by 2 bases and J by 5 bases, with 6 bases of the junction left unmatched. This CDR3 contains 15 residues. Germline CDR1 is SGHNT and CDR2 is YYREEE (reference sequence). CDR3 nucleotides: TGTGCCAGCAGCTTTAGACAGGGGGCGGGGGAGACCCAGTACTTC. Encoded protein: CASSFRQGAGETQYF.